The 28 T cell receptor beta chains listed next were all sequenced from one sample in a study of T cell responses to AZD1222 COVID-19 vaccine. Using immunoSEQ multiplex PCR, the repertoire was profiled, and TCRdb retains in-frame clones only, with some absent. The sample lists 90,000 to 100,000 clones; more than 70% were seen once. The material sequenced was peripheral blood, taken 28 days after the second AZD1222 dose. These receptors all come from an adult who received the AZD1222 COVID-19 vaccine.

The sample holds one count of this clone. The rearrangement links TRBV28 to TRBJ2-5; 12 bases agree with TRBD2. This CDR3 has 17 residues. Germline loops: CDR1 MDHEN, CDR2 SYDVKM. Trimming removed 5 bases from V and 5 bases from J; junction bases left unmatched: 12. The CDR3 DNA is TGTGCCAGCAGTGAGGGACGACTAGCGGGAGAGGGGGAGACCCAGTACTTC. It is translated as CASSEGRLAGEGETQYF.

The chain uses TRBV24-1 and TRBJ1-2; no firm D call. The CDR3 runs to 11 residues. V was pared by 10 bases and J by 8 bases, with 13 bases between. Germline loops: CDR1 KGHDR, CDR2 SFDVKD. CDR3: CATLTGRGYTF. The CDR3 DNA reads TGTGCCACTCTGACCGGGAGGGGCTACACCTTC.

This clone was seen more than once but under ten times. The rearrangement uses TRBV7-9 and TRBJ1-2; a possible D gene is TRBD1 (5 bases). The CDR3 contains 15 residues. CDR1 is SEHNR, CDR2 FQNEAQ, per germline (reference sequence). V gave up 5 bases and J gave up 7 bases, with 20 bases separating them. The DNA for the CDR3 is TGTGCCAGCAGCCCCGCGCGTGATGTGAGGGGTGGCTACACCTTC. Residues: CASSPARDVRGGYTF.

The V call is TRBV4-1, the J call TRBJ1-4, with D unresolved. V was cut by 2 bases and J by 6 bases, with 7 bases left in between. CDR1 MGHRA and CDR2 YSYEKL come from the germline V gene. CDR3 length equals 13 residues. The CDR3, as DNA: TGCGCCAGCAGCCAACAATGGCATGAAAAACTGTTTTTT. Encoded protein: CASSQQWHEKLFF.

The chain's CDR3 is CASSFSMETQYF. The DNA for the CDR3 is TGTGCCAGCAGCTTTTCGATGGAGACCCAGTACTTC. V and J are TRBV5-4 and TRBJ2-5; no firm D call. This CDR3 is built from 12 residues. Germline CDR1 is SGHNT and CDR2 is YYREEE (reference sequence). V gave up 2 bases and J gave up 5 bases, with 7 bases separating them.

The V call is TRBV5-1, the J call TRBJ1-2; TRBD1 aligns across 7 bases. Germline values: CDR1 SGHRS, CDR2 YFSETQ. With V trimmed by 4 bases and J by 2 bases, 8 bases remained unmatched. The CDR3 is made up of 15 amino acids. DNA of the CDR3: TGCGCCAGCAGCCCGACGACAGGGAAAAACTATGGCTACACCTTC. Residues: CASSPTTGKNYGYTF.

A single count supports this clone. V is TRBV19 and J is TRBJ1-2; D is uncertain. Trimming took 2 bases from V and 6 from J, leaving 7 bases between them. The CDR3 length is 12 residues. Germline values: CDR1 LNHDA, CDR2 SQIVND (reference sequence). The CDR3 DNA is TGTGCCAGTAGTATAAGAGAAAATGGCTACACCTTC. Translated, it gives CASSIRENGYTF.

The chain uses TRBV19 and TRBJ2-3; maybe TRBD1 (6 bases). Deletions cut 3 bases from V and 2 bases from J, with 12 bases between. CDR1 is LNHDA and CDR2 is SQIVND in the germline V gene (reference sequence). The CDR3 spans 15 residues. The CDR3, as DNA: TGTGCCAGTAGTATTTGGACAGACACCACAGATACGCAGTATTTT. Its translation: CASSIWTDTTDTQYF.

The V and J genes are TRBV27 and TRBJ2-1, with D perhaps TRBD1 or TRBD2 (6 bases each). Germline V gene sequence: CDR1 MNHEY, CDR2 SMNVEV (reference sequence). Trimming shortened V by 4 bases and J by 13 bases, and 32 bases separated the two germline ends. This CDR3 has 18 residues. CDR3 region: CASSWGHGLTKDIFPQFF. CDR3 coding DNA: TGTGCCAGCAGTTGGGGGCACGGACTAACTAAGGACATTTTCCCACAGTTCTTC.

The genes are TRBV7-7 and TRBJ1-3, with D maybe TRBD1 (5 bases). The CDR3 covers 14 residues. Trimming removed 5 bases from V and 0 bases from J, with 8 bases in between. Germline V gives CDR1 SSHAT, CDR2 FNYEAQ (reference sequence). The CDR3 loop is CASSLGGSGNTIYF. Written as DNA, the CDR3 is TGTGCCAGCAGCCTCGGGGGCTCTGGAAACACCATATATTTT.

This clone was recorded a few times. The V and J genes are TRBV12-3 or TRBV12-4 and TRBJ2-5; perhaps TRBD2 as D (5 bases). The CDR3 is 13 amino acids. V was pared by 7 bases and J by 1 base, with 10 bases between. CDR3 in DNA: TGTGCCAGCACCTTAGCGTCCCAAGAGACCCAGTACTTC. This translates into CASTLASQETQYF.

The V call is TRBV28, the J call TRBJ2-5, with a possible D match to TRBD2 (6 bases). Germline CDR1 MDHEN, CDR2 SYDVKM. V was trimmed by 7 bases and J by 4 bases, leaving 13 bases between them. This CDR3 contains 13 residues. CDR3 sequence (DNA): TGTGCCAGCACGACCATGGAGGGAGAGACCCAGTACTTC. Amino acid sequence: CASTTMEGETQYF.

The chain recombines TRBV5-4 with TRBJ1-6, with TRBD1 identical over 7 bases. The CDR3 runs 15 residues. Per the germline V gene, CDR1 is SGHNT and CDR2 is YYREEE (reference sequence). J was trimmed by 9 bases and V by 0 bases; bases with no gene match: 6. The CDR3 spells CASSLEAGGGSPLHF. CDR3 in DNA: TGTGCCAGCAGCTTGGAGGCAGGGGGGGGTTCACCCCTCCACTTT. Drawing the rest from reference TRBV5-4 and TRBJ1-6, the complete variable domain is ETGVTQSPTHLIKTRGQQVTLRCSSQSGHNTVSWYQQALGQGPQFIFQYYREEENGRGNFPPRFSGLQFPNYSSELNVNALELDDSALYLCASSLEAGGGSPLHFGNGTRLTVT.

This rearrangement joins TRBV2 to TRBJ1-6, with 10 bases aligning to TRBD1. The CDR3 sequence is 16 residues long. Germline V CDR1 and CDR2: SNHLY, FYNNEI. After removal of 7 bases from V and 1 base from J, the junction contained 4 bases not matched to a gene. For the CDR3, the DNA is TGTGCCAGCAAATCGGACAGGGGGTCCTATAATTCACCCCTCCACTTT. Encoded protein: CASKSDRGSYNSPLHF.

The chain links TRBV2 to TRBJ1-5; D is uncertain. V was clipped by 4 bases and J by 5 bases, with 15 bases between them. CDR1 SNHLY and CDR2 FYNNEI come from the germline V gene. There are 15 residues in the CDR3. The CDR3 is CASSGQLAGYQPQHF. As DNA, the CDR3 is TGTGCCAGCAGTGGGCAATTGGCGGGGTATCAGCCCCAGCATTTT.

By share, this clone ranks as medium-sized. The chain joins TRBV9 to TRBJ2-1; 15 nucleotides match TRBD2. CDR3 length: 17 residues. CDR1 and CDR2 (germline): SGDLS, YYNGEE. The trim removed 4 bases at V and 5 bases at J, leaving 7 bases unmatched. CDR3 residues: CASSPGLAGGLDNEQFF. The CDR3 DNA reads TGTGCCAGCAGCCCAGGACTAGCGGGAGGGCTTGACAATGAGCAGTTCTTC. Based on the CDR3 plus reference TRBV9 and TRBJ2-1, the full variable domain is DSGVTQTPKHLITATGQRVTLRCSPRSGDLSVYWYQQSLDQGLQFLIQYYNGEERAKGNILERFSAQQFPDLHSELNLSSLELGDSALYFCASSPGLAGGLDNEQFFGPGTRLTVL.

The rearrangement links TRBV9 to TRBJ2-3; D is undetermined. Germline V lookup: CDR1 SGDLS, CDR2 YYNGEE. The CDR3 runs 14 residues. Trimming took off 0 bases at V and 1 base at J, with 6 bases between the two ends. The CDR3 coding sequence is TGTGCCAGCAGCGTAGTGAGTGGCACAGATACGCAGTATTTT. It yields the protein CASSVVSGTDTQYF.

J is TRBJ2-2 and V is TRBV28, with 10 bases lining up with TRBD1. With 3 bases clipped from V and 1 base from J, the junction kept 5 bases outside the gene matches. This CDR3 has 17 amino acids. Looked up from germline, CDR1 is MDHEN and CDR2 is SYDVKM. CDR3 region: CASSLARTGGNTGELFF. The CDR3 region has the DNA TGTGCCAGCAGTTTGGCTCGGACAGGGGGGAACACCGGGGAGCTGTTTTTT.

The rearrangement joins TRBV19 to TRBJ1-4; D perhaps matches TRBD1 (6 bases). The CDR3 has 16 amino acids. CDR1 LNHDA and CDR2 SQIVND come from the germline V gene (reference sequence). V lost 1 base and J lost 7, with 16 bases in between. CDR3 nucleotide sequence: TGTGCCAGTAGTATAGGAGGCGGCAGGGGACCTGAAAAACTGTTTTTT. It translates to CASSIGGGRGPEKLFF.

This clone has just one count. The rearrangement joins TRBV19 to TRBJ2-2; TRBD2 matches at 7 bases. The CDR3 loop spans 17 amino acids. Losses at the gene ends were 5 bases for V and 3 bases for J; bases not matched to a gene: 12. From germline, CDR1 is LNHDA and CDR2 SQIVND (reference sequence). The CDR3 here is CASSDLSRGSYTGELFF. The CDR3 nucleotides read TGTGCCAGTAGTGACCTCAGCCGCGGGAGCTACACCGGGGAGCTGTTTTTT.

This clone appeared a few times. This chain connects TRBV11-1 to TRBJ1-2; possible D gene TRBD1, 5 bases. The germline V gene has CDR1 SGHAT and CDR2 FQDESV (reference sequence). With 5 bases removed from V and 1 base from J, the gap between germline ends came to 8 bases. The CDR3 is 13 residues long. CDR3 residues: CASSRQYNYGYTF. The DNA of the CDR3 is TGTGCCAGCAGCCGACAGTATAACTATGGCTACACCTTC.

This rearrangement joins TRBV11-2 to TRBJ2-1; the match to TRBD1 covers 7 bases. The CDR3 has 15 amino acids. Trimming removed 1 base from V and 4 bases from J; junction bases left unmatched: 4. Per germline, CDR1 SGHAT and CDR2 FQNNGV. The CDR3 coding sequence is TGTGCCAGCAGCTTAGGAGGGGGCGTATACAATGAGCAGTTCTTC. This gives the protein CASSLGGGVYNEQFF.

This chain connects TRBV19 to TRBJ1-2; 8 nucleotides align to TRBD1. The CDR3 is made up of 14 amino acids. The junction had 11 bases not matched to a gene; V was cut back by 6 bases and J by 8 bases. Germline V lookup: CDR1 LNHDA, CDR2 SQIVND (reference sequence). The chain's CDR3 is CASSILDRGLGYTF. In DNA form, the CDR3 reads TGTGCCAGTAGCATCCTCGACAGGGGACTCGGCTACACCTTC.

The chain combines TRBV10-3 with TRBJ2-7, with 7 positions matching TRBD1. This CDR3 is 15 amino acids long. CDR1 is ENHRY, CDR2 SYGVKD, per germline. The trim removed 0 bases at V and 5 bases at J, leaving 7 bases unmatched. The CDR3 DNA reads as TGTGCCATCAGTGAGTCCGTCGACAGGGCGAACGAGCAGTACTTC. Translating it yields CAISESVDRANEQYF.

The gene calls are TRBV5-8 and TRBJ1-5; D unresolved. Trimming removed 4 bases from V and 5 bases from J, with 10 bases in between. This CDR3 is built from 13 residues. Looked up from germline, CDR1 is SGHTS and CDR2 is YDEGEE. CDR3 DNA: TGTGCCAGCAGCCGGGCCGCTTATCAGCCCCAGCATTTT. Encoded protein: CASSRAAYQPQHF.

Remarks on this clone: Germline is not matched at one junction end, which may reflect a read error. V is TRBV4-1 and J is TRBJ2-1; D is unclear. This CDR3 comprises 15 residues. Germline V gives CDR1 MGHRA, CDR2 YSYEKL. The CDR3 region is CASSQERSSYSEQFF. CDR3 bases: TGCGCCAGCAGCCAAGAGCGTAGCTCCTACAGTGAGCAGTTCTTC.

CDR3: CASSVQLSYNEQFF. The CDR3 DNA sequence: TGCGCCAGCAGTGTACAACTCTCCTACAATGAGCAGTTCTTC. The chain links TRBV5-1 to TRBJ2-1, with D unclear. V lost 5 bases, J lost 0 bases, and 9 bases lay in between. The CDR3 covers 14 residues. The V gene's germline CDR1 is SGHRS and CDR2 YFSETQ.

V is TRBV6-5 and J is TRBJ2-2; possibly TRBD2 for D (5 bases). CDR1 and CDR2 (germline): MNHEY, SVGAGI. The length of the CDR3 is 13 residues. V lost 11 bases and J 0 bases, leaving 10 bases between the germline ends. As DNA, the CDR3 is TGTGCCGGAGAGGGCGCGAACACCGGGGAGCTGTTTTTT. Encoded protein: CAGEGANTGELFF.